Below are 28 T cell receptor beta chains sequenced from a single sample in a study of long-term antiretroviral therapy in people with HIV. This was the immunoSEQ v3.0 assay at survey level. The table came from immunoSEQ multiplex PCR; TCRdb's copy has only in-frame clones and leaves some out. In the table there are about 20,000 clones, roughly 80% of which are singletons. Sequencing was performed on unsorted PBMCs, taken 2.9 years after starting antiretroviral therapy. The source of these receptors is a woman between 25 and 40 years old with HIV.

The chain carries TRBV19 and TRBJ1-5, with unresolved D. V was shortened by 5 bases and J by 1 base, with 9 bases between the two germline ends. CDR3 length: 14 residues. The V gene's germline CDR1 is LNHDA and CDR2 SQIVND (reference sequence). CDR3 protein: CASSSPGSNQPQHF. CDR3 coding DNA: TGTGCCAGTAGTTCCCCCGGGAGCAATCAGCCCCAGCATTTT.

About this clone: Other DNA sequences in this sample translate to the same CDR3. The rearrangement joins TRBV7-9 to TRBJ2-3; a possible D gene is TRBD1 (6 bases). The CDR3 totals 15 residues. Germline-derived CDR1 and CDR2 are SEHNR and FQNEAQ (reference sequence). Trimming pared 5 bases from V and 3 bases from J, leaving 15 bases between. The CDR3 reads CASSPPGTTTDTQYF. CDR3 DNA: TGTGCCAGCAGCCCTCCCGGGACAACAACAGATACGCAGTATTTT.

A word on this clone: The junction and the germline gene differ at one end; a read error may be behind it. The chain employs TRBV5-3 and TRBJ1-2, with D tentatively TRBD1 (5 bases). TRBV5-3 belongs to the ORF category, with a function that is uncertain. This CDR3 is 11 amino acids long. The CDR3 DNA follows: TGTGCCAGAAGCGCAAACAGCAGGGACCTCTTC. It yields the protein CARSANSRDLF.

This sequence joins TRBV5-8 and TRBJ1-1; D is uncertain. Trimming left V 2 bases short and J 5 bases short, with 10 bases between. The CDR3 covers 13 residues. Germline CDR1 SGHTS, CDR2 YDEGEE. CDR3 sequence (DNA): TGTGCCAGCAGCTTTAACGGGGTAACTGAAGCTTTCTTT. The encoded protein is CASSFNGVTEAFF.

Of note for this clone: One junction end does not reproduce the germline sequence, and a read error may be involved. The chain carries TRBV7-8 and TRBJ2-3; 9 bases agree with TRBD1. CDR1 is SGHVS, CDR2 FQNEAQ, per germline. CDR3 size: 16 residues. CDR3 sequence (DNA): TGTGCCAGCGGATCAACAGGGGGCGGGCTCGTCGATATGCAGTATTTT. Protein product: CASGSTGGGLVDMQYF.

The rearrangement joins TRBV21-1 to TRBJ1-3; TRBD1, as called in the table, went unchecked against the DNA. TRBV21-1 is annotated as a pseudogene. The CDR3 is 20 residues long. The CDR3 reads CASSKISPTPDSLFGNTIYF. The CDR3 bases are TGTGCCAGCAGCAAAATTTCCCCCACCCCGGACAGTTTATTTGGAAACACCATATATTTT.

The chain is built from TRBV5-1 and TRBJ2-1, with D perhaps matching TRBD2 (6 bases). Germline lookup yields CDR1 SGHRS and CDR2 YFSETQ. This CDR3 has 18 amino acids. V dropped 4 bases and J dropped 4 bases, with 24 bases sitting between them. CDR3: CASSKRGASDVKYNEQFF. DNA of the CDR3: TGCGCCAGCAGCAAACGCGGGGCTAGCGATGTAAAATACAATGAGCAGTTCTTC.

This chain joins TRBV7-8 and TRBJ1-2; possibly TRBD1 for D (5 bases). Germline values: CDR1 SGHVS, CDR2 FQNEAQ. Trimming took 5 bases from V and 7 from J, leaving 23 bases between them. The CDR3 consists of 16 residues. CDR3 sequence: CASSPSGRGEAGGYTF. The CDR3 coding sequence is TGTGCCAGCAGCCCCTCGGGTCGGGGCGAAGCAGGTGGCTACACCTTC.

This chain connects TRBV30 to TRBJ1-1; D is unclear. Per germline, CDR1 GTSNPN and CDR2 SVGIG (reference sequence). V lost 1 base and J 7 bases, leaving 13 bases between the germline ends. This CDR3 is 13 amino acids long. The CDR3 is CAWSGEVIREAFF. The DNA for the CDR3 is TGTGCCTGGAGTGGAGAGGTTATCCGTGAAGCTTTCTTT.

The chain has TRBV7-2 and TRBJ2-3; the D is unclear. Germline V gene data show CDR1 as SGHTA and CDR2 as FQGNSA. The CDR3 runs 15 residues. The V gene lost 0 bases and the J gene lost 1 base, with 8 bases spanning the gap. This chain's CDR3 is CASSLAPDGTDTQYF. In nucleotides, the CDR3 is TGTGCCAGCAGCTTAGCGCCGGACGGCACAGATACGCAGTATTTT.

A single count supports this clone. V gene TRBV19 combines with J gene TRBJ2-1; maybe TRBD1 (5 bases). Germline values: CDR1 LNHDA, CDR2 SQIVND (reference sequence). CDR3 length: 14 residues. The V end was cut by 1 base, the J end by 5 bases, with 9 bases between. The CDR3 reads CASSIAGPDNEQFF. The CDR3 bases are TGTGCCAGTAGTATAGCAGGGCCAGACAATGAGCAGTTCTTC.

This rearrangement joins TRBV6-1 to TRBJ2-5, with D uncertain. Germline CDR1 reads MNHNS; CDR2 reads SASEGT. V was pared by 3 bases and J by 5 bases, with 16 bases between. The length of the CDR3 is 15 residues. The CDR3 nucleotides read TGTGCCAGCAGTGACGGCCAATCATACCCGGAGACCCAGTACTTC. This translates into CASSDGQSYPETQYF.

In this sample, this clone turned up a few times. This rearrangement joins TRBV18 to TRBJ2-7, with D maybe TRBD1 (6 bases). This CDR3 has 13 amino acids. Germline assignment: CDR1 KGHSH and CDR2 LQKENI. The V and J ends lost 3 bases and 4 bases respectively, with 10 bases between them. The CDR3 DNA reads TGTGCCAGCTCACCCGGGACACCTTACGAGCAGTACGTC. Residues: CASSPGTPYEQYV.

This chain uses TRBV27 with TRBJ2-1, with TRBD2 matching 7 bases. V trimming: 7 bases; J trimming: 7 bases; junction bases outside the gene matches: 16. This CDR3 has 16 residues. Germline V CDR1 and CDR2: MNHEY, SMNVEV (reference sequence). The CDR3 bases are TGTGCCAGCAACTCACTCGGCGCGGGGGTTAGGAATGAGCAGTTCTTC. This codes for CASNSLGAGVRNEQFF.

This clone was seen just once. V gene TRBV10-3 combines with J gene TRBJ1-1; 8 bases match TRBD1. The germline gives CDR1 ENHRY, CDR2 SYGVKD. CDR3 size: 16 residues. V gave up 1 base and J gave up 8 bases; unmatched junction bases: 12. CDR3 protein: CAISELGPGGKGEAFF. As DNA, the CDR3 is TGTGCCATCAGTGAGTTGGGGCCAGGGGGCAAAGGGGAAGCTTTCTTT.

The chain joins TRBV7-8 to TRBJ1-5, with unresolved D. The V and J ends lost 4 bases and 3 bases respectively, with 10 bases between them. This CDR3 has 14 amino acids. Per germline, CDR1 SGHVS and CDR2 FQNEAQ. CDR3 sequence (DNA): TGTGCCAGCAGCTCCACGGGGTACAATCAGCCCCAGCATTTT. Protein sequence: CASSSTGYNQPQHF.

This clone was seen more than once but under ten times. The rearrangement joins TRBV27 to TRBJ1-2; a weak D match, TRBD1 (5 bases). From germline, CDR1 is MNHEY and CDR2 SMNVEV (reference sequence). V was cut by 6 bases and J by 4 bases, with 12 bases left in between. The CDR3 is made up of 13 amino acids. CDR3 protein: CASRGGEGYGYTF. CDR3 DNA: TGTGCCAGCAGGGGAGGGGAGGGCTATGGCTACACCTTC.

J is TRBJ1-2 and V is TRBV19; D call uncertain. The CDR3 spans 14 residues. Germline CDR1 reads LNHDA; CDR2 reads SQIVND (reference sequence). Between the trimmed V and J ends, which lost 6 bases and 3 bases, there was a span of 14 bases. CDR3 DNA sequence: TGTGCCAGTAGCAACGGGCTTTCGGACTATGGCTACACCTTC. It yields the protein CASSNGLSDYGYTF.

The chain couples TRBV25-1 to TRBJ2-1; 11 bases map to TRBD1. With 7 bases clipped from V and 4 bases from J, the junction kept 9 bases outside the gene matches. The CDR3 runs 16 residues. CDR1 MGHDK and CDR2 SYGVNS come from the germline V gene. The CDR3 spells CASMSLGTGGYNEQFF. The CDR3 DNA reads as TGTGCCAGCATGAGTTTAGGGACAGGGGGATACAATGAGCAGTTCTTC.

This clone came up once. The chain employs TRBV5-1 and TRBJ2-3; D possibly corresponds to TRBD1 (5 bases). The germline gives CDR1 SGHRS, CDR2 YFSETQ. Trimming shortened V by 2 bases and J by 2 bases, and 15 bases separated the two germline ends. This CDR3 has 16 amino acids. CDR3 in amino acids: CASSLRGGESTDTQYF. CDR3 nucleotides: TGCGCCAGCAGCTTAAGGGGTGGGGAATCCACAGATACGCAGTATTTT.

This clone was seen just once. This rearrangement joins TRBV5-1 to TRBJ2-3, with a tentative D call TRBD1 (6 bases). V lost 6 bases and J 0 bases, leaving 14 bases between the germline ends. The CDR3 runs to 15 residues. The germline V gene has CDR1 SGHRS and CDR2 YFSETQ. DNA for the CDR3: TGCGCCAGCAAAGGCAGGGGAGTTAGCACAGATACGCAGTATTTT. This translates into CASKGRGVSTDTQYF.

The chain recombines TRBV10-2 with TRBJ2-2, with a tentative D call TRBD1 (5 bases). Germline lookup yields CDR1 WSHSY and CDR2 SAAADI. The V gene lost 3 bases and the J gene lost 8 bases, with 16 bases spanning the gap. The CDR3 runs 15 residues. This CDR3 is CASSERGGSVGELFF. Here the CDR3 DNA reads TGCGCCAGCAGTGAAAGGGGTGGATCCGTGGGGGAGCTGTTTTTT.

The CDR3, as DNA: TGTGCCAGCAGCGTAAAAGGAGCAGGGGCCAACGTCCTGACTTTC. As protein: CASSVKGAGANVLTF. This chain connects TRBV9 to TRBJ2-6; D ambiguous. The V gene lost 1 base and the J gene lost 4 bases, with 9 bases spanning the gap. CDR1 and CDR2 (germline): SGDLS, YYNGEE. CDR3 length: 15 amino acids.

The chain recombines TRBV11-3 with TRBJ2-1; tentatively, D is TRBD1 (6 bases). The V gene's germline CDR1 is SGHNT and CDR2 YENEEA. With 5 bases removed from V and 5 bases from J, the gap between germline ends came to 16 bases. This CDR3 is built from 15 residues. The CDR3 sequence: CASSLFTDRNNEQFF. Here the CDR3 DNA reads TGTGCCAGCAGCCTCTTTACCGACAGGAACAATGAGCAGTTCTTC.

The chain employs TRBV18 and TRBJ2-5, with 9 bases matching TRBD2. The CDR3 consists of 15 residues. Looked up from germline, CDR1 is KGHSH and CDR2 is LQKENI. J gave up 2 bases and V 3 bases, and 4 bases lay outside the gene matches. The CDR3 coding sequence is TGTGCCAGCTCACCCCCTAGCGGGGCTCAAGAGACCCAGTACTTC. Its protein is CASSPPSGAQETQYF.

The chain carries TRBV19 and TRBJ2-1; 10 bases match TRBD2. Germline assignment: CDR1 LNHDA and CDR2 SQIVND (reference sequence). CDR3 length equals 15 residues. The ends lost 10 bases at V and 0 bases at J; junction bases unmatched: 6. CDR3: CATTSGAFSYNEQFF. CDR3 DNA: TGTGCCACTACTAGCGGGGCTTTCTCCTACAATGAGCAGTTCTTC.

CDR3 DNA sequence: TGTGCCAGCAGAGCAACCTTGGACAGCGTAAGTGCGCAGTATTTT. Encoded protein: CASRATLDSVSAQYF. This chain links TRBV6-1 with TRBJ2-3, with D tentatively TRBD1 (6 bases). V was pared by 6 bases and J by 10 bases, with 23 bases between. The length of the CDR3 is 15 residues. CDR1 MNHNS and CDR2 SASEGT come from the germline V gene.

This clone occurred a few times. V and J are TRBV5-1 and TRBJ1-2; the D gene is possibly TRBD1 (5 bases). The germline CDR1 and CDR2 sequences are SGHRS and YFSETQ. The ends were cut back, 2 bases at V and 6 bases at J, with 14 bases in the middle. The CDR3 has 14 residues. The CDR3 DNA reads as TGCGCCAGCAGCTTTGGGGGGAAAGCCGATGGCTACACCTTC. Protein product: CASSFGGKADGYTF. Complete variable domain (other parts from reference TRBV5-1 and TRBJ1-2): KAGVTQTPRYLIKTRGQQVTLSCSPISGHRSVSWYQQTPGQGLQFLFEYFSETQRNKGNFPGRFSGRQFSNSRSEMNVSTLELGDSALYLCASSFGGKADGYTFGSGTRLTVV.